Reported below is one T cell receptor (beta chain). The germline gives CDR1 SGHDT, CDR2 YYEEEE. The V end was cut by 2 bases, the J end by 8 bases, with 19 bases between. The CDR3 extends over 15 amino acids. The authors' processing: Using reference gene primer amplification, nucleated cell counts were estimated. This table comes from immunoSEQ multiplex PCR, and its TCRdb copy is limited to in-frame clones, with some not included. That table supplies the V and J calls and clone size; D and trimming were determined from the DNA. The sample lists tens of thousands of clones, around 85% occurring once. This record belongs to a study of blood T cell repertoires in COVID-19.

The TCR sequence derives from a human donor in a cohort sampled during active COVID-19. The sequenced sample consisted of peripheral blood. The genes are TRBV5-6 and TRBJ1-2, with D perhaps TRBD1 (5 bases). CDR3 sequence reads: CASSFLGLKKGGYTF. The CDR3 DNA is TGTGCCAGCAGCTTTTTGGGGCTGAAAAAGGGGGGCTACACCTTC.